Included here is one T cell receptor beta chain sequence, with context. The antigen is undetermined. Germline assignment: CDR1 SEHNR and CDR2 FQNEAQ (reference sequence). The CDR3 contains 16 residues. Trimming removed 5 bases from V and 6 bases from J; junction bases left unmatched: 13. The data were taken from a study of cytomegalovirus exposure and HLA in healthy donors. Points from the study as a whole: Sequencing likely produced, as an artifact, a cluster of highly shared sequence variants. In a later analysis, common viral pathogens appeared linked to several of the most significant clusters. A later analysis showed TCR association rates differing by HLA locus, peaking at DRB1 and lowest at HLA-C. Fewer N-insertions than the roughly 670-donor mean were reportedly shown by an Asian-associated ancestry cluster in a later analysis.

Vbeta (60) and Jbeta (13) primers were used in the PCR. Data came from immunoSEQ multiplex PCR; TCRdb stores just in-frame clones and leaves some out. The data show 180,000 or so clones, nearly 80% seen once. Sequencing input: PBMCs. The chain combines TRBV7-9 with TRBJ2-1, with 7 bases aligning to TRBD2. This sequence originates from a female donor in good health and CMV-seronegative. The CDR3 DNA reads TGTGCCAGCAGCACCCTCGGGAGGAGAGCCTTCAATGAGCAGTTCTTC. Translated: CASSTLGRRAFNEQFF. The full variable domain, rest sourced from reference TRBV7-9 and TRBJ2-1, is DTGVSQNPRHKITKRGQNVTFRCDPISEHNRLYWYRQTLGQGPEFLTYFQNEAQLEKSRLLSDRFSAERPKGSFSTLEIQRTEQGDSAMYLCASSTLGRRAFNEQFFGPGTRLTVL.